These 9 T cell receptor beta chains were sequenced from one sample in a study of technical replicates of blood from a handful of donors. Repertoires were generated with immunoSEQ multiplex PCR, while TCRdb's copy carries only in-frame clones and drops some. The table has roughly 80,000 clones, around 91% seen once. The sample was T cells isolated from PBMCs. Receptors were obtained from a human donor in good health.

CDR3 protein: CASSPYGGSLDEQFF. In DNA form, the CDR3 reads TGTGCCAGCAGCCCCTACGGGGGGAGTCTCGATGAGCAGTTCTTC. The V call is TRBV7-9, the J call TRBJ2-1; 7 bases align to TRBD2. CDR1 and CDR2 (germline): SEHNR, FQNEAQ (reference sequence). The V segment lost 5 bases and the J segment 8 bases; nucleotides outside the gene matches: 12. This CDR3 contains 15 residues.

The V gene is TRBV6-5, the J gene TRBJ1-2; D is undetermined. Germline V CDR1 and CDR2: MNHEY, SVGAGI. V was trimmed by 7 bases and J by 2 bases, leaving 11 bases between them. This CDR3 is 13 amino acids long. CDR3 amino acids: CASTEQWNYGYTF. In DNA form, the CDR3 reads TGTGCCAGCACTGAACAGTGGAACTATGGCTACACCTTC.

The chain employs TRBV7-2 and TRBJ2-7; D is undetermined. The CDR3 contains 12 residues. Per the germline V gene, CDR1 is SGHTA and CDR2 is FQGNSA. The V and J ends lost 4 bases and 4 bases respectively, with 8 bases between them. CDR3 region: CASSSLSYEQYF. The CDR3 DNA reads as TGTGCCAGCAGCTCCCTTTCGTACGAGCAGTACTTC.

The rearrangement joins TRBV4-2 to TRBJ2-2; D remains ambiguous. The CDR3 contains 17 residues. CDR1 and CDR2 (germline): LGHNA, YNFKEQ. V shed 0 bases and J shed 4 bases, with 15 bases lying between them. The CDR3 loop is CASSQDRVERVTGELFF. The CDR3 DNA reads TGTGCCAGCAGCCAAGATCGTGTCGAGAGAGTCACCGGGGAGCTGTTTTTT.

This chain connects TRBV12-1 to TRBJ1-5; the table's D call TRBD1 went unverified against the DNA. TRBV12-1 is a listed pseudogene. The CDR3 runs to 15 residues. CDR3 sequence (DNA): TGTGCCAGCAGGCCACTTACAGGGGCAAATCAGCCCCAGCATTTT. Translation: CASRPLTGANQPQHF.

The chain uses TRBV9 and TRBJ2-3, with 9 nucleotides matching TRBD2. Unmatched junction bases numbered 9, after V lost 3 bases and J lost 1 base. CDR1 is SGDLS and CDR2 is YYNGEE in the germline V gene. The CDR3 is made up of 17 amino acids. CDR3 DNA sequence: TGTGCCAGCAGCGCTAGAGTGCGGGAGGGGGGCACAGATACGCAGTATTTT. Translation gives CASSARVREGGTDTQYF.

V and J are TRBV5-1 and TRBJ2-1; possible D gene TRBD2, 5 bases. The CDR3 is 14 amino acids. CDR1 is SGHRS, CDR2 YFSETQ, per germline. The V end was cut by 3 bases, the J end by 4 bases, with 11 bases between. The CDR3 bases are TGCGCCAGCAGCTCGAGCGGCAGTTACAATGAGCAGTTCTTC. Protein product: CASSSSGSYNEQFF.

The CDR3 sequence: CASSLEHSTPNTEAFF. The DNA of the CDR3 is TGTGCCAGCAGTTTAGAGCATTCCACTCCGAACACTGAAGCTTTCTTT. The chain combines TRBV27 with TRBJ1-1, with no clear D. V was clipped by 2 bases and J by 1 base, with 14 bases between them. This CDR3 contains 16 residues. Germline V gene data show CDR1 as MNHEY and CDR2 as SMNVEV (reference sequence).

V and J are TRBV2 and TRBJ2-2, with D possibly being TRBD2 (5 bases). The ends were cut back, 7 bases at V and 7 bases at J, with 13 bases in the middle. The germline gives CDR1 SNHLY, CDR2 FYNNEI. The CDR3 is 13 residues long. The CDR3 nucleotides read TGTGCCAGCAAGGGCACGGCGGGCGGGGAGCTGTTTTTT. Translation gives CASKGTAGGELFF.